A selection of T cell receptor beta chains follows, all from one sample in a study of shared clonotypes between healthy human individuals. Measured with immunoSEQ multiplex PCR; TCRdb has only the in-frame clones, and not every one. The sample has a few hundred thousand clones, roughly 84% seen once. Sequencing was done on a sample of memory CD8+ T cells sorted from blood. The origin of the receptors is a man between 18 and 35 years old in good health. The CDR3 runs from the conserved cysteine through the conserved F or W. Each record gives: D gene, J gene, V gene, clone size, CDR3 protein, CDR3 DNA. D genes are given only for firm matches. Expanded clones get a size class; other rows say once, few or many, or leave the size out.

TRBD1	TRBJ2-7	TRBV6-5	NA	CASSYLGQGDYEQYF	TGTGCCAGCAGTTATTTGGGACAGGGGGACTACGAGCAGTACTTC
NA	TRBJ1-5	TRBV6-5	NA	CASSSSRDHNNQPQHF	TGTGCCAGCAGTTCTTCACGGGATCATAACAATCAGCCCCAGCATTTT
NA	TRBJ2-7	TRBV10-3	NA	CAISESTGTTYEQYF	TGTGCCATCAGTGAGTCAACAGGTACCACCTACGAGCAGTACTTC
TRBD1	TRBJ1-2	TRBV9	NA	CASSPSSGTVFYGYTF	TGTGCCAGCAGCCCAAGTAGTGGGACAGTTTTCTATGGCTACACCTTC
NA	TRBJ1-3	TRBV30	once	CAWSVRRDSGNTIYF	TGTGCCTGGAGTGTACGAAGGGACTCTGGAAACACCATATATTTT
NA	TRBJ1-5	TRBV4-1	NA	CASSQQLRSAGNQPQHF	TGCGCCAGCAGCCAACAACTTCGTTCAGCCGGCAATCAGCCCCAGCATTTT
TRBD1	TRBJ1-4	TRBV13	NA	CASSPAGTGDEKLFF	TGTGCCAGCAGCCCAGCCGGGACAGGGGATGAAAAACTGTTTTTT
TRBD2	TRBJ2-7	TRBV4-1	NA	CASSLGVAGALSYEQYF	TGCGCCAGCAGCCTCGGGGTAGCGGGAGCTCTATCCTACGAGCAGTACTTC
NA	TRBJ2-5	TRBV5-1	NA	CASSLSRGVETQYF	TGCGCCAGCAGCTTGTCCCGGGGCGTAGAGACCCAGTACTTC
NA	TRBJ2-5	TRBV13	NA	CASSLVVGETQYF	TGTGCCAGCAGCCTAGTGGTGGGAGAGACCCAGTACTTC
TRBD2	TRBJ2-1	TRBV4-2	NA	CASSQESPRTSLEQFF	TGTGCCAGCAGCCAAGAGAGTCCCAGGACTAGCCTTGAGCAGTTCTTC
NA	TRBJ2-3	TRBV10-3	NA	CAISEGLIADTQYF	TGTGCCATCAGTGAAGGGTTAATCGCGGATACGCAGTATTTT
TRBD1	TRBJ2-1	TRBV28	many	CASRDGQGQHNEQFF	TGTGCCAGCAGAGACGGACAGGGGCAACACAATGAGCAGTTCTTC
TRBD1	TRBJ1-1	TRBV5-6	NA	CASSLEGQGRPEAFF	TGTGCCAGCAGCTTGGAGGGACAGGGGCGTCCTGAAGCTTTCTTT
NA	TRBJ2-3	TRBV6-5	once	CASSYSSGWNTDTQYF	TGTGCCAGCAGTTACTCGTCAGGGTGGAACACAGATACGCAGTATTTT
NA	TRBJ1-5	TRBV28	NA	CASSHTEYQPQHF	TGTGCCAGCAGTCACACGGAGTATCAGCCCCAGCATTTT
TRBD2	TRBJ2-1	TRBV4-1	NA	CASSPGRGGSYNEQFF	TGCGCCAGCAGTCCTGGGCGGGGGGGCTCCTACAATGAGCAGTTCTTC
NA	TRBJ1-6	TRBV30	NA	CAWSQGLENSPLHF	TGTGCCTGGAGTCAGGGGTTGGAAAATTCACCCCTCCACTTT
TRBD2	TRBJ2-7	TRBV7-2	NA	CASSAQRGVAYEQYF	TGTGCCAGCAGCGCGCAGCGGGGGGTCGCCTACGAGCAGTACTTC
NA	TRBJ2-7	TRBV6-6	once	CASSYFRPITYEQYF	TGTGCCAGCAGTTACTTCCGACCGATAACCTACGAGCAGTACTTC
NA	TRBJ1-6	TRBV11-2	NA	CASSLRGEGDSPLHF	TGTGCCAGCAGCTTAAGGGGCGAGGGAGATTCACCCCTCCACTTT
NA	TRBJ2-7	TRBV27	NA	CASSFGDEQYF	TGTGCCAGCAGTTTCGGGGACGAGCAGTACTTC
TRBD1	TRBJ2-5	TRBV6-5	NA	CASSPGQGGQETQYF	TGTGCCAGCAGTCCCGGACAGGGTGGGCAAGAGACCCAGTACTTC
NA	TRBJ1-1	TRBV27	once	CASSVQDMNTEAFF	TGTGCCAGCAGTGTACAGGACATGAACACTGAAGCTTTCTTT
TRBD1	TRBJ1-2	TRBV4-1	NA	CASSQAPTRQGLSYGYTF	TGCGCCAGCAGCCAAGCCCCGACCAGACAGGGGCTCTCCTATGGCTACACCTTC
TRBD2	TRBJ2-1	TRBV6-5	NA	CASSYSGGSSYNEQFF	TGTGCCAGCAGTTACTCGGGCGGGAGTTCCTACAATGAGCAGTTCTTC
NA	TRBJ2-7	TRBV4-3	NA	CASSQEGVPSYEQYF	TGCGCCAGCAGCCAAGAGGGGGTTCCGTCCTACGAGCAGTACTTC
NA	TRBJ1-1	TRBV7-9	NA	CASSLSGAPMNTEAFF	TGTGCCAGCAGCTTATCAGGGGCCCCGATGAACACTGAAGCTTTCTTT
NA	TRBJ1-5	TRBV7-9	NA	CASSSDWGNQPQHF	TGTGCCAGCAGCTCAGACTGGGGCAATCAGCCCCAGCATTTT
TRBD2	TRBJ2-7	TRBV7-6	NA	CASSSHPPGLAYEQYF	TGTGCCAGCAGCAGTCACCCTCCGGGACTAGCCTACGAGCAGTACTTC
NA	TRBJ1-3	TRBV6-6	NA	CASRGWENTIYF	TGTGCCAGCAGGGGATGGGAAAACACCATATATTTT
TRBD1	TRBJ2-7	TRBV29-1	NA	CSVVPQGREQYF	TGCAGCGTTGTACCACAGGGGCGCGAGCAGTACTTC
NA	TRBJ2-7	TRBV7-7	NA	CASSLGQGPSYEQYF	TGTGCTAGCAGCTTAGGCCAGGGACCCTCCTACGAGCAGTACTTC
NA	TRBJ2-7	TRBV6-1	many	CASSDLRGAVGEQYF	TGTGCCAGCAGTGATCTCAGGGGAGCGGTGGGCGAGCAGTACTTC
TRBD2	TRBJ2-1	TRBV4-3	few	CASSQGTSGSNEQFF	TGCGCCAGCAGCCAGGGGACTAGCGGGAGTAATGAGCAGTTCTTC
NA	TRBJ2-3	TRBV29-1	NA	CSVEDTAGAADTQYF	TGCAGCGTTGAAGATACGGCAGGAGCCGCAGATACGCAGTATTTT
TRBD2	TRBJ2-1	TRBV27	NA	CASSFIVAGSYNEQFF	TGTGCCAGCAGTTTTATTGTAGCGGGATCCTACAATGAGCAGTTCTTC
NA	TRBJ2-1	TRBV7-6	NA	CASSFNNNEQFF	TGTGCCAGCAGCTTTAACAACAATGAGCAGTTCTTC
NA	TRBJ1-3	TRBV10-1	many	CASSESYSGNTIYF	TGCGCCAGCAGTGAGAGTTACTCTGGAAACACCATATATTTT
NA	TRBJ1-2	TRBV4-1	NA	CASSQVGGTVDYGYTF	TGCGCCAGCAGCCAAGTAGGAGGGACTGTGGACTATGGCTACACCTTC
NA	TRBJ2-7	TRBV4-3	NA	CASSQDIAGSSTYEQYF	TGCGCCAGCAGCCAAGATATTGCAGGCAGTAGCACCTACGAGCAGTACTTC
NA	TRBJ2-1	TRBV6-1	NA	CATSTSGASYNEQFF	TGTGCCACTTCGACCTCAGGGGCTTCCTACAATGAGCAGTTCTTC
NA	TRBJ2-7	TRBV20-1	NA	CSAADIYEQYF	TGCAGTGCTGCGGACATATACGAGCAGTACTTC
TRBD2	TRBJ2-3	TRBV9	NA	CASSGTTAGGPTDTQYF	TGTGCCAGCAGCGGTACCACTGCGGGAGGCCCCACAGATACGCAGTATTTT
NA	TRBJ1-4	TRBV5-6	NA	CASSLLQPEEKLFF	TGTGCCAGCAGCTTATTACAGCCAGAGGAAAAACTGTTTTTT
TRBD2	TRBJ2-2	TRBV9	NA	CASSVVGGSGRFGTGELFF	TGTGCCAGCAGCGTAGTAGGGGGTAGCGGGAGATTTGGCACCGGGGAGCTGTTTTTT
TRBD1	TRBJ1-5	TRBV6-5	NA	CASSSGTGIHQPQHF	TGTGCCAGCAGTTCCGGGACAGGGATCCATCAGCCCCAGCATTTT
NA	TRBJ1-2	TRBV10-3	NA	CAGQSDGGYTF	TGTGCCGGGCAGTCCGACGGGGGCTACACCTTC
NA	TRBJ2-1	TRBV10-3	NA	CAISDERGYSYNEQFF	TGTGCCATCAGTGATGAACGGGGTTACTCCTACAATGAGCAGTTCTTC
NA	TRBJ2-1	TRBV1	NA	CTSSGAKWDEQFF	TGCACCAGCAGCGGGGCGAAATGGGATGAGCAGTTCTTC